What follows is one TCR beta chain and its context. This clonotype was counted only a few times. Its antigen remains unidentified. Within one base of it there is no much larger clone, and no base qualities were kept. This specimen's treatment or condition label, per the study, means: allogeneic hematopoietic cell transplantation with graft depleted of TCRalphabeta T cells and CD19 B cells. TCRalphabeta/CD19-depleted allogeneic hematopoietic cell grafts were given to the transplant recipients, all of whom were children. The data were taken from a study of T-cell reconstitution after alpha-beta-depleted transplantation in children (dated by TCRdb to about 2016). Regarding the complete study: T-cell immune reconstitution after TCRalphabeta/CD19-depleted allogeneic hematopoietic cell transplantation in children was quantitatively tracked in the study by means of TCR repertoire profiling. What the research found in general, with its limitations: The apparently early alphabetaT-cell count recovery about two months after transplant was reportedly dependent on only several hundred rapidly expanded clones derived from non-depleted graft cells. In some patients, the high TCRbeta diversity seen at day 60 was put down to recipient T cells and intrathymic progenitors that had survived conditioning. The frequencies of hyperexpanded clones fell over the following months, and after one year, T-cell counts and TCRbeta diversity were mostly attributed to newly produced T cells.

The protocol used for the library was PCR. TCRdb shows the sequencer as Illumina HiSeq 2500. TCR library preparation used molecular barcoding, with unique molecular identifiers applied to normalize quantification of the TCRbeta repertoire. Starting from the raw public reads, TCRdb applied fastp trimming at Q25, assembled clones with MiXCR and retained in-frame beta chains. All rows with the same CDR3 protein become a single entry with the most common DNA and genes. The sample table lists under 250,000 distinct CDR3 sequences, around 25% of them with a count of one. The top ten clones comprise about 4.8% of the sample. V is cut by 3 bases and J by 6 bases, and the space between the germline ends is 6 bases. Reading from cysteine to phenylalanine, the CDR3 counts 12 amino acids. Solely the CDR3 DNA is kept, with 36 bases framed from the first base.

The chain is encoded by TRBV12-3 or TRBV12-4 joined to TRBJ1-5; the D gene lacks a confident call. Sequenced material: PBMCs, mostly from graft donor cells, taken 360 days after TCRalphabeta/CD19-depleted stem cell transplant. The source is a female patient aged 2-9 years who had a stem cell transplant for congenital amegakaryocytic thrombocytopenia, so the T cells may come from the graft donor. The CDR3 protein is CASSFEGQPQHF. The DNA reads as follows: TGTGCCAGCAGTTTTGAGGGTCAGCCCCAGCATTTT.